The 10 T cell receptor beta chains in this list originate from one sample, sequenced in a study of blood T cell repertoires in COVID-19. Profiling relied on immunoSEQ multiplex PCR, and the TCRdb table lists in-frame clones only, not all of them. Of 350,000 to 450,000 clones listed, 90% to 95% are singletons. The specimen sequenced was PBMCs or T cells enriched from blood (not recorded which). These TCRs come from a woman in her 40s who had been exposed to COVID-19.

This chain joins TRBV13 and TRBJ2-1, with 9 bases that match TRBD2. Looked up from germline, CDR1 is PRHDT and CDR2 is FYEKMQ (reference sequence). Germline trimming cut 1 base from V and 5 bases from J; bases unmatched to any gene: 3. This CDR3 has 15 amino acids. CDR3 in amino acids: CASSLVAGANNEQFF. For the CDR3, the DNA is TGTGCCAGCAGCTTAGTAGCGGGAGCGAACAATGAGCAGTTCTTC.

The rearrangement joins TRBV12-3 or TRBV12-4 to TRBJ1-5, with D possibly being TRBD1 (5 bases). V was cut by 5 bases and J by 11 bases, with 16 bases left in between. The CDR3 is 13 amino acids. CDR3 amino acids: CASSPDRRRSQHF. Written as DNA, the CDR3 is TGTGCCAGCAGTCCCGACAGAAGGCGGTCCCAGCATTTT.

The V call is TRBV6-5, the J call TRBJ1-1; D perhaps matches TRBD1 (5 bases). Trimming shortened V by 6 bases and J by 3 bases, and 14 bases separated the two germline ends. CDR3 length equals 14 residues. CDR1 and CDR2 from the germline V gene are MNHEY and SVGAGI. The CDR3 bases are TGTGCCAGCAGACGGACATTTGGGGACACTGAAGCTTTCTTT. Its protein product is CASRRTFGDTEAFF.

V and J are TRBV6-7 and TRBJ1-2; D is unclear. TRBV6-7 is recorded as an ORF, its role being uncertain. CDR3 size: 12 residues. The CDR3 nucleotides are TGTGCATCCCTGACATCTAACTATGGCTACACCTTC. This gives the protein CASLTSNYGYTF.

CDR3 sequence: CASSPPGKGYTF. The CDR3 DNA reads TGTGCCAGCAGCCCTCCAGGGAAGGGCTACACCTTC. This sequence joins TRBV3-1 (or the pseudogene TRBV3-2) and TRBJ1-2; a possible D gene is TRBD1 (5 bases). Germline assignment: CDR1 LGHDT and CDR2 YNNKEL (reference sequence). The CDR3 sequence is 12 residues long. Trimming removed 4 bases at V and 8 bases at J, with 11 bases between.

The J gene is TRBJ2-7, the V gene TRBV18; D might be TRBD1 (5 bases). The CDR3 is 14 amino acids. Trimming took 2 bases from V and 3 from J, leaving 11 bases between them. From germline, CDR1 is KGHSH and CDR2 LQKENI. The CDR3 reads CASSPYIDSYEQYF. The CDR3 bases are TGTGCCAGCTCACCATACATAGACAGCTACGAGCAGTACTTC.

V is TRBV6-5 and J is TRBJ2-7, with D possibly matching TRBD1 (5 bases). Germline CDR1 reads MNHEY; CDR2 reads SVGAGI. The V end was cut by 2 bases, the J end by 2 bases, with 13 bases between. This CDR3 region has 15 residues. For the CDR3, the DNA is TGTGCCAGCAGTTACGGGGCAGTCTCTCCCTACGAGCAGTACTTC. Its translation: CASSYGAVSPYEQYF.

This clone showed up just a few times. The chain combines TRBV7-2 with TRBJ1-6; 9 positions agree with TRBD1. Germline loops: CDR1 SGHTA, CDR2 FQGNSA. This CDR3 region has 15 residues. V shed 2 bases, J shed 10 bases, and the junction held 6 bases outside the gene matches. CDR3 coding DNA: TGTGCCAGCAGCTTATTGGACAGGGGTAAATCACCCCTCCACTTT. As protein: CASSLLDRGKSPLHF.

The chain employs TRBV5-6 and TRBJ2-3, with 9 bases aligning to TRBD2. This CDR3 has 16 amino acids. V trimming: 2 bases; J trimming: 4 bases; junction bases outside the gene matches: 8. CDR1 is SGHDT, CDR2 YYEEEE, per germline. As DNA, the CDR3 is TGTGCCAGCAGCTTAAAGCGGGGGGTTTCTCCAGATACGCAGTATTTT. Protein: CASSLKRGVSPDTQYF.

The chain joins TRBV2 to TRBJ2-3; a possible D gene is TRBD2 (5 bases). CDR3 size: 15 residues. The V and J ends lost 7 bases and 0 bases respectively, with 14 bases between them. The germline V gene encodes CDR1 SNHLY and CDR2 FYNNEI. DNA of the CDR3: TGTGCCAGCACGAGGACTGTTTCTAGCACAGATACGCAGTATTTT. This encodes CASTRTVSSTDTQYF.